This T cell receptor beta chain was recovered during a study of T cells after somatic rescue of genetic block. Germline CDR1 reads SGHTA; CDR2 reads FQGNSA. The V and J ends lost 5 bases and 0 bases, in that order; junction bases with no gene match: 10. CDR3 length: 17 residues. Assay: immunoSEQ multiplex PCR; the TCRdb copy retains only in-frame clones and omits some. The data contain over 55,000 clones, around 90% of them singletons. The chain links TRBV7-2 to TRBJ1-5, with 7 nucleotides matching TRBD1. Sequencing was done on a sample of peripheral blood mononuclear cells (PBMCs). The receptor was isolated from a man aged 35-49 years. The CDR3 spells CASSASGGFNSNQPQHF. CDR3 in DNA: TGTGCCAGCAGCGCCTCAGGGGGGTTCAATAGCAATCAGCCCCAGCATTTT.